The 21 T cell receptor beta chains presented below share a single source sample, sequenced in a study of cytomegalovirus exposure and HLA in healthy donors (dated by TCRdb to between 2016 and 2019). Receptor libraries were prepared by the immunoSEQ multiplex PCR assay. A mixture of 60 forward primers for TCR Vbeta segments and 13 reverse primers for TCR Jbeta segments was used in the multiplex PCR. Not all clones reach the TCRdb copy of this immuneACCESS table, which keeps in-frame sequences only. Checked studies attribute under half of the gap to unresolved V genes and leave the rest unexplained. This sample holds 150,000 to 200,000 clones; 75% to 90% were observed only once. Together, the top ten hold 1.9% of the sample. Sample: PBMCs. These receptors originate from a human donor in good health.

The chain recombines TRBV2 with TRBJ1-5, with 7 bases that match TRBD1. J gave up 0 bases and V 8 bases, and 7 bases lay outside the gene matches. The CDR3 has 15 residues. The germline V gene has CDR1 SNHLY and CDR2 FYNNEI. CDR3: CASADRAGSNQPQHF. CDR3 nucleotides: TGTGCCAGCGCTGACAGGGCGGGTAGCAATCAGCCCCAGCATTTT.

V and J are TRBV6-6 and TRBJ1-5, with 11 bases lining up with TRBD1. V lost 6 bases, J lost 1 base, and 2 bases stayed unmatched. Germline CDR1 is MNHNY and CDR2 is SVGAGI (reference sequence). CDR3 length: 15 amino acids. CDR3 sequence (DNA): TGTGCCAGCAGGGGACAGGGGGTAAGCAATCAGCCCCAGCATTTT. Its protein is CASRGQGVSNQPQHF.

This clone was counted only a few times. V is TRBV21-1 and J is TRBJ2-7; no DNA check was done on the table's D call, TRBD1. TRBV21-1 is marked as a pseudogene. The CDR3 has 12 residues. The CDR3 region has the DNA TGTGCCAGCAGCGAACAGGGGTCCGAGCAGTACTTC. It encodes CASSEQGSEQYF.

The chain joins TRBV7-3 to TRBJ2-1; TRBD1 might be the D (6 bases). This CDR3 is 13 amino acids long. The germline V gene encodes CDR1 SGHTA and CDR2 FQGTGA. V lost 5 bases and J lost 7, with 12 bases in between. The CDR3 reads CASSEDRLNEQFF. DNA for the CDR3: TGTGCCAGCAGCGAGGACAGACTGAATGAGCAGTTCTTC.

The chain carries TRBV2 and TRBJ1-2; 9 nucleotides match TRBD1. After removal of 5 bases from V and 3 bases from J, the junction contained 4 bases not matched to a gene. This CDR3 is built from 14 residues. Germline CDR1 reads SNHLY; CDR2 reads FYNNEI. The CDR3 region is CASSQDRGDYGYTF. CDR3 DNA: TGTGCCAGCAGTCAGGACAGGGGAGACTATGGCTACACCTTC.

V gene TRBV25-1 combines with J gene TRBJ2-7; D is uncertain. Trimming removed 3 bases at V and 3 bases at J, with 9 bases between. The CDR3 contains 13 residues. Germline V gene sequence: CDR1 MGHDK, CDR2 SYGVNS. CDR3 loop: CASSDPTGYEQYF. In DNA, the CDR3 is TGTGCCAGCAGTGATCCCACGGGCTACGAGCAGTACTTC.

This sequence joins TRBV6-6 and TRBJ1-4; 7 bases are shared with TRBD1. The CDR3 covers 13 residues. V lost 5 bases, J lost 7 bases, and 4 bases stayed unmatched. Germline assignment: CDR1 MNHNY and CDR2 SVGAGI (reference sequence). CDR3 nucleotide sequence: TGTGCCAGCAGTCGACAGGGTTTTGAAAAACTGTTTTTT. It is translated as CASSRQGFEKLFF.

The J gene is TRBJ1-1, the V gene TRBV10-3; TRBD1 matches at 10 bases. Germline V gene sequence: CDR1 ENHRY, CDR2 SYGVKD. The CDR3 length is 17 residues. J was trimmed by 5 bases and V by 2 bases; bases with no gene match: 11. As DNA, the CDR3 is TGTGCCATCAGTGAGCATTCCTTCGGACAGGGGGGGACTGAAGCTTTCTTT. This encodes CAISEHSFGQGGTEAFF.

The chain uses TRBV4-1 and TRBJ1-1; 7 nucleotides agree with TRBD1. Germline loops: CDR1 MGHRA, CDR2 YSYEKL. The CDR3 consists of 15 residues. The V gene end was trimmed by 3 bases and the J gene end by 5 bases; junction bases not matched to a gene: 9. Here the CDR3 reads CASSQGRGSPTEAFF. The CDR3 DNA reads TGCGCCAGCAGCCAGGGCAGGGGGTCGCCTACTGAAGCTTTCTTT.

The CDR3 here is CASSQDAPRQGWSTEAFF. CDR3 DNA sequence: TGCGCCAGCAGCCAAGACGCACCGAGACAGGGGTGGTCCACTGAAGCTTTCTTT. The genes are TRBV4-3 and TRBJ1-1; 8 nucleotides agree with TRBD1. Germline V CDR1 and CDR2: LGHNA, YSLEER. The J segment lost 4 bases and the V segment lost 0 bases, leaving 13 bases of the junction unmatched. The CDR3 is 18 residues long.

The chain links TRBV4-1 to TRBJ2-7; 7 bases line up with TRBD1. The CDR3 sequence is 14 residues long. The J segment lost 2 bases and the V segment lost 2 bases, leaving 3 bases of the junction unmatched. CDR1 and CDR2 (germline): MGHRA, YSYEKL. This CDR3 reads CASSQPGQTYEQYF. In nucleotides, the CDR3 is TGCGCCAGCAGCCAACCGGGACAGACCTACGAGCAGTACTTC.

Worth noting for this clone: A junction end diverges from the germline sequence, so it may reflect a read error. The genes are TRBV19 and TRBJ1-2; D is uncertain. Germline V CDR1 and CDR2: LNHDA, SQIVND (reference sequence). This CDR3 has 8 residues. CDR3 loop: CRCGGYTF. In DNA form, the CDR3 reads TGCCGATGTGGCGGCTACACCTTC.

The chain links TRBV18 to TRBJ1-1, with 10 bases that match TRBD1. J lost 3 bases, V lost 3 bases, and 4 bases had no gene match. The CDR3 has 15 amino acids. Germline CDR1 and CDR2: KGHSH and LQKENI. The CDR3: CASSPQTGGYTEAFF. The CDR3 bases are TGTGCCAGCTCACCTCAGACAGGGGGCTACACTGAAGCTTTCTTT.

The rearrangement joins TRBV27 to TRBJ2-2, with D tentatively TRBD1 (6 bases). The CDR3 consists of 16 residues. Germline CDR1 is MNHEY and CDR2 is SMNVEV (reference sequence). Trimming removed 5 bases at V and 3 bases at J, with 16 bases between. CDR3 bases: TGTGCCAGCAGTACTGTTATAGGGGGAGACACCGGGGAGCTGTTTTTT. Translated, it gives CASSTVIGGDTGELFF.

The rearrangement joins TRBV7-2 to TRBJ2-7; TRBD2 matches 7 bases. Unmatched junction bases numbered 4, after V lost 7 bases and J lost 1 base. CDR1 is SGHTA and CDR2 is FQGNSA in the germline V gene. This CDR3 contains 13 residues. In DNA, the CDR3 is TGTGCCAGCAACTCCGGGGGGTCCTACGAGCAGTACTTC. This gives the protein CASNSGGSYEQYF.

The gene calls are TRBV9 and TRBJ1-2, with D maybe TRBD1 (6 bases). This CDR3 spans 13 amino acids. CDR1 is SGDLS and CDR2 is YYNGEE in the germline V gene. V lost 6 bases and J 8 bases, leaving 17 bases between the germline ends. CDR3 residues: CASTMTGRGGYTF. CDR3 coding DNA: TGTGCCAGCACCATGACAGGTCGTGGCGGCTACACCTTC.

This clone came up once. This chain connects TRBV6-5 to TRBJ1-2, with 7 bases identical to TRBD1. CDR1 and CDR2 (germline): MNHEY, SVGAGI. The V and J ends lost 6 bases and 4 bases, in that order; junction bases with no gene match: 8. This CDR3 region has 14 residues. The CDR3 DNA reads TGTGCCAGCAGGCCCACAGGGGTGGTCTATGGCTACACCTTC. This sequence encodes CASRPTGVVYGYTF.

The genes are TRBV7-2 and TRBJ2-5; D perhaps matches TRBD2 (6 bases). Trimming cost V 2 bases and J 3 bases, with 10 bases left between them. Germline loops: CDR1 SGHTA, CDR2 FQGNSA. This CDR3 contains 14 residues. In DNA, the CDR3 is TGTGCCAGCAGCTTACGCGGGGCCGAAGAGACCCAGTACTTC. Translating gives CASSLRGAEETQYF.

The chain joins TRBV25-1 to TRBJ1-5; possible D gene TRBD1, 6 bases. Trimming took 1 base from V and 4 from J, leaving 11 bases between them. Germline-derived CDR1 and CDR2 are MGHDK and SYGVNS. The CDR3 is 15 residues long. As DNA, the CDR3 is TGTGCCAGCAGTGAATCGGGGAGGGGGAATCAGCCCCAGCATTTT. Translated: CASSESGRGNQPQHF.

The V gene is TRBV13, the J gene TRBJ1-1; D is unclear. With 2 bases removed from V and 4 bases from J, the gap between germline ends came to 14 bases. The CDR3 has 15 amino acids. Germline CDR1 and CDR2: PRHDT and FYEKMQ (reference sequence). The CDR3 sequence: CASSLTEGRGTEAFF. The CDR3 bases are TGTGCCAGCAGCTTAACCGAAGGACGGGGCACTGAAGCTTTCTTT.

The genes are TRBV4-3 and TRBJ2-2, with 9 bases lining up with TRBD1. The germline CDR1 and CDR2 sequences are LGHNA and YSLEER. Trimming removed 1 base from V and 12 bases from J; junction bases left unmatched: 9. The CDR3 has 15 amino acids. The CDR3 DNA sequence: TGCGCCAGCAGCCAAGTTTGGACAGGGGCAGACAAGCTGTTTTTT. Translated, it gives CASSQVWTGADKLFF.